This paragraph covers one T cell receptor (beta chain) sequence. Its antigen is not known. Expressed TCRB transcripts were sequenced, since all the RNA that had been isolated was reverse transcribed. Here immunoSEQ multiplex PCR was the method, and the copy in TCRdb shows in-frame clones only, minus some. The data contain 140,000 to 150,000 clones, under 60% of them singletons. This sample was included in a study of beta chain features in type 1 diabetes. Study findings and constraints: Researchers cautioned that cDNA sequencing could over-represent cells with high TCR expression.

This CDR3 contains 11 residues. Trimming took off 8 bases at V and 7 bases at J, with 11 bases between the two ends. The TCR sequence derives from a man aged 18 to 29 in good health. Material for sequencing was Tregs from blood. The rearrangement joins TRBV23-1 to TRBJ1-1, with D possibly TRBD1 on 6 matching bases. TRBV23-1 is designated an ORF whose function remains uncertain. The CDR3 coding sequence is TGCGCCAGCGGGGGGGGCATTGAAGCTTTCTTT. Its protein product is CASGGGIEAFF.